Below, 32 T cell receptor beta chains from the same sample are listed, as sequenced in a study of blood T cell repertoires in COVID-19. Data came from immunoSEQ multiplex PCR; TCRdb stores just in-frame clones and leaves some out. The table includes fewer than 70,000 clones, approximately 89% detected once. Material for sequencing was peripheral blood. These receptors originate from a human donor in a cohort sampled during active COVID-19.

The chain recombines TRBV6-4 with TRBJ2-2; D might be TRBD1 (5 bases). Per germline, CDR1 MRHNA and CDR2 SNTAGT. This CDR3 is 15 amino acids long. V dropped 3 bases and J dropped 4 bases, with 12 bases sitting between them. Here the CDR3 reads CASSEDRRGTGELFF. CDR3 nucleotide sequence: TGTGCCAGCAGTGAAGATAGAAGGGGCACCGGGGAGCTGTTTTTT.

This chain joins TRBV25-1 and TRBJ1-6; D is perhaps TRBD1 (6 bases). Germline loops: CDR1 MGHDK, CDR2 SYGVNS. This CDR3 contains 14 residues. Between the trimmed V and J ends, which lost 1 base and 10 bases, there was a span of 11 bases. The CDR3 sequence: CASSEFGGHSPLHF. In nucleotides, the CDR3 is TGTGCCAGCAGTGAATTCGGGGGGCACTCACCCCTCCACTTT. The variable domain in full, with the rest retrieved from reference TRBV25-1 and TRBJ1-6, is EADIYQTPRYLVIGTGKKITLECSQTMGHDKMYWYQQDPGMELHLIHYSYGVNSTEKGDLSSESTVSRIRTEHFPLTLESARPSHTSQYLCASSEFGGHSPLHFGNGTRLTVT.

The V and J genes are TRBV3-1 (or the pseudogene TRBV3-2) and TRBJ2-1, with D unresolved. The V end was cut by 0 bases, the J end by 6 bases, with 9 bases between. CDR3 size: 14 residues. Germline CDR1 is LGHDT and CDR2 is YNNKEL (reference sequence). The CDR3 here is CASSQDHNANEQFF. The DNA for the CDR3 is TGTGCCAGCAGCCAAGACCACAACGCCAATGAGCAGTTCTTC.

The genes are TRBV4-1 and TRBJ1-2; TRBD1 matches 8 bases. Trimming at V came to 0 bases and at J to 4 bases, leaving 1 base not matched to a gene. In germline, CDR1 is MGHRA, CDR2 YSYEKL. The CDR3 has 14 residues. The CDR3 here is CASSQETGAYGYTF. In DNA, the CDR3 is TGCGCCAGCAGCCAAGAGACAGGGGCCTATGGCTACACCTTC.

The chain is built from TRBV5-4 and TRBJ1-2; D gene ambiguous. Trimming cost V 4 bases and J 4 bases, with 17 bases left between them. Germline loops: CDR1 SGHNT, CDR2 YYREEE (reference sequence). CDR3 length equals 15 residues. The CDR3 reads CASSTETRGGYGYTF. In nucleotides, the CDR3 is TGTGCCAGCAGCACGGAGACCCGGGGAGGCTATGGCTACACCTTC.

The CDR3 reads CASSLAQLAGSSTDTQYF. The CDR3 DNA reads TGTGCCAGCAGCTTAGCGCAACTAGCGGGTTCGAGCACAGATACGCAGTATTTT. V gene TRBV7-6 combines with J gene TRBJ2-3; 9 nucleotides match TRBD2. Germline CDR1 is SGHVS and CDR2 is FNYEAQ. This CDR3 region has 18 residues. The trim removed 0 bases at V and 0 bases at J, leaving 7 bases unmatched.

V gene TRBV5-1 combines with J gene TRBJ2-5, with D possibly matching TRBD1 (6 bases). CDR1 is SGHRS, CDR2 YFSETQ, per germline. Trimming took off 2 bases at V and 5 bases at J, with 13 bases between the two ends. The CDR3 is made up of 14 amino acids. CDR3 sequence: CASSFLSGEETQYF. The CDR3 coding sequence is TGCGCCAGCAGCTTCCTGTCAGGGGAGGAGACCCAGTACTTC.

This chain joins TRBV29-1 and TRBJ2-1; a possible D gene is TRBD2 (6 bases). Germline V gives CDR1 SQVTM, CDR2 ANQGSEA. The CDR3 loop spans 13 amino acids. Trimming took off 7 bases at V and 10 bases at J, with 20 bases between the two ends. The CDR3 loop reads CSASRTKVSEQFF. The CDR3 DNA sequence: TGCAGCGCCTCCCGGACTAAGGTGTCGGAGCAGTTCTTC.

The rearrangement joins TRBV15 to TRBJ2-3; D call uncertain. The V gene lost 0 bases and the J gene lost 4 bases, with 5 bases spanning the gap. The CDR3 consists of 13 residues. Germline V lookup: CDR1 LNHNV, CDR2 YYDKDF (reference sequence). CDR3 nucleotide sequence: TGTGCCACCAGCAGAGATCCGGCAGATACGCAGTATTTT. It yields the protein CATSRDPADTQYF.

J is TRBJ2-7 and V is TRBV6-5, with 9 bases that match TRBD2. The germline V gene has CDR1 MNHEY and CDR2 SVGAGI. This CDR3 spans 15 amino acids. The V segment lost 6 bases and the J segment 2 bases; nucleotides outside the gene matches: 8. CDR3 nucleotides: TGTGCCAGCAGGCCGCGGGAGGGCGGAACCTACGAGCAGTACTTC. This gives the protein CASRPREGGTYEQYF.

There are a few counts of this clone. This chain joins TRBV7-2 and TRBJ2-7; 8 nucleotides match TRBD2. V lost 5 bases to trimming and J lost 2 bases; unmatched junction nucleotides: 8. The germline gives CDR1 SGHTA, CDR2 FQGNSA. The CDR3 covers 15 residues. The CDR3 coding sequence is TGTGCCAGCAGCCCGAATAGCGGGGCGCCCTACGAGCAGTACTTC. Protein sequence: CASSPNSGAPYEQYF.

This chain joins TRBV27 and TRBJ2-5; 7 bases match TRBD2. CDR3 length equals 15 residues. Germline V gene sequence: CDR1 MNHEY, CDR2 SMNVEV (reference sequence). V lost 2 bases, J lost 5 bases, and 8 bases stayed unmatched. The CDR3 DNA sequence: TGTGCCAGCAGTTTACAGTGGGGGGGTGGGGAGACCCAGTACTTC. Its translation: CASSLQWGGGETQYF.

V usage is TRBV11-3 and J usage is TRBJ2-3; D perhaps matches TRBD2 (5 bases). V lost 5 bases and J 1 base, leaving 7 bases between the germline ends. CDR1 and CDR2 (germline): SGHNT, YENEEA. The CDR3 length is 13 residues. In nucleotides, the CDR3 is TGTGCCAGCAGCGGACTGCGCACAGATACGCAGTATTTT. Its protein is CASSGLRTDTQYF. Based on the CDR3 plus reference TRBV11-3 and TRBJ2-3, the full variable domain is EAGVVQSPRYKIIEKKQPVAFWCNPISGHNTLYWYLQNLGQGPELLIRYENEEAVDDSQLPKDRFSAERLKGVDSTLKIQPAELGDSAVYLCASSGLRTDTQYFGPGTRLTVL.

This chain connects TRBV27 to TRBJ1-2; D is uncertain. This CDR3 region has 15 residues. V was shortened by 5 bases and J by 4 bases, with 17 bases between the two germline ends. In germline, CDR1 is MNHEY, CDR2 SMNVEV (reference sequence). The CDR3 protein is CASSPKNKPGYGYTF. CDR3 bases: TGTGCCAGCAGTCCAAAAAACAAGCCGGGCTATGGCTACACCTTC.

V is TRBV7-3 and J is TRBJ2-3; 9 bases align to TRBD2. Germline V gene data show CDR1 as SGHTA and CDR2 as FQGTGA. With V trimmed by 5 bases and J by 2 bases, 5 bases remained unmatched. The CDR3 is 15 amino acids. The CDR3 sequence: CASSPQRGATDTQYF. The CDR3 DNA is TGTGCCAGCAGCCCTCAGCGGGGGGCCACAGATACGCAGTATTTT.

The CDR3 is CASSPPGWQGASRGYTF. DNA for the CDR3: TGTGCCAGCTCACCACCGGGTTGGCAGGGGGCGAGCCGTGGCTACACCTTC. V is TRBV18 and J is TRBJ1-2; TRBD1 matches at 8 bases. Unmatched junction bases numbered 13, after V lost 0 bases and J lost 7 bases. The CDR3 covers 17 residues. Germline loops: CDR1 KGHSH, CDR2 LQKENI.

The rearrangement uses TRBV7-9 and TRBJ2-7; unclear D gene. Looked up from germline, CDR1 is SEHNR and CDR2 is FQNEAQ (reference sequence). The V end lost 4 bases, the J end lost 6 bases, and 10 bases lay between the germline ends. CDR3 length: 12 amino acids. CDR3 amino acids: CASSSHSLEQYF. In DNA form, the CDR3 reads TGTGCCAGCAGCTCACATAGCCTCGAGCAGTACTTC.

V gene TRBV12-3 or TRBV12-4 combines with J gene TRBJ2-1, with no clear D. This CDR3 region has 13 residues. V was pared by 3 bases and J by 9 bases, with 12 bases between. The CDR3 reads CASSLLESGEQFF. The CDR3 DNA is TGTGCCAGCAGTTTGCTAGAATCGGGTGAGCAGTTCTTC.

The CDR3 nucleotides are TGTGCCAGCAGCACAGCTAACTATGGCTACACCTTC. As protein: CASSTANYGYTF. This chain connects TRBV7-2 to TRBJ1-2; D is uncertain. The length of the CDR3 is 12 residues. The ends were cut back, 5 bases at V and 0 bases at J, with 4 bases in the middle. CDR1 and CDR2 (germline): SGHTA, FQGNSA. Full variable domain (missing parts from reference TRBV7-2 and TRBJ1-2): GAGVSQSPSNKVTEKGKDVELRCDPISGHTALYWYRQSLGQGLEFLIYFQGNSAPDKSGLPSDRFSAERTGGSVSTLTIQRTQQEDSAVYLCASSTANYGYTFGSGTRLTVV.

V gene TRBV2 combines with J gene TRBJ2-3; TRBD1 might be the D (6 bases). This CDR3 contains 13 residues. Germline V CDR1 and CDR2: SNHLY, FYNNEI. V lost 6 bases, J lost 3 bases, and 10 bases lay in between. The CDR3 DNA sequence: TGTGCCAGCAGAACAGGGAGAACAGATACGCAGTATTTT. This encodes CASRTGRTDTQYF.

The chain couples TRBV5-1 to TRBJ2-2, with TRBD1 as a possible D gene (5 bases). V was pared by 0 bases and J by 4 bases, with 13 bases between. This CDR3 has 16 amino acids. Germline assignment: CDR1 SGHRS and CDR2 YFSETQ. CDR3 sequence (DNA): TGCGCCAGCAGCTTGGAGGGGTATGTCGGCACCGGGGAGCTGTTTTTT. It codes for CASSLEGYVGTGELFF.

The chain employs TRBV5-1 and TRBJ2-2; TRBD1 matches 8 bases. Germline lookup yields CDR1 SGHRS and CDR2 YFSETQ. The CDR3 consists of 17 residues. The ends lost 4 bases at V and 5 bases at J; junction bases unmatched: 13. DNA of the CDR3: TGCGCCAGCAGCCGTATTATTCAGGGGGCGCAGACCGGGGAGCTGTTTTTT. Its protein is CASSRIIQGAQTGELFF.

This clone has just a few counts. The chain is built from TRBV30 and TRBJ2-4, with 7 bases fitting TRBD1. Germline assignment: CDR1 GTSNPN and CDR2 SVGIG (reference sequence). This CDR3 spans 21 amino acids. Trimming cost V 3 bases and J 0 bases; bases outside gene matches: 23. In nucleotides, the CDR3 is TGTGCCTGGAGCGCTTTTATTTTACAGGGGCCGCGTCTACTAGCCAAAAACATTCAGTACTTC. This codes for CAWSAFILQGPRLLAKNIQYF.

The gene calls are TRBV6-5 and TRBJ2-3; 10 bases are shared with TRBD2. V shed 6 bases and J 3 bases; nucleotides not matched to a gene: 3. This CDR3 region has 14 residues. Germline values: CDR1 MNHEY, CDR2 SVGAGI. The CDR3 spells CASRPGLATDTQYF. CDR3 bases: TGTGCCAGCAGGCCGGGACTAGCGACAGATACGCAGTATTTT.

The J gene is TRBJ2-7, the V gene TRBV18; possible D gene TRBD2, 6 bases. CDR3 length equals 13 residues. From germline, CDR1 is KGHSH and CDR2 LQKENI. V was trimmed by 4 bases and J by 0 bases, leaving 7 bases between them. For the CDR3, the DNA is TGTGCCAGCTCACGGACTAACTCCTACGAGCAGTACTTC. This translates into CASSRTNSYEQYF.

V usage is TRBV27 and J usage is TRBJ2-3; 11 bases are shared with TRBD2. Trimming cost V 4 bases and J 5 bases; bases outside gene matches: 5. This CDR3 region has 15 residues. CDR1 is MNHEY and CDR2 is SMNVEV in the germline V gene (reference sequence). The CDR3 spells CASSSLAGGRDTQYF. In DNA form, the CDR3 reads TGTGCCAGCAGTTCTCTAGCGGGAGGACGAGATACGCAGTATTTT.

The V and J genes are TRBV7-2 and TRBJ2-1; D is undetermined. Germline V gene data show CDR1 as SGHTA and CDR2 as FQGNSA. The CDR3 spans 15 residues. V dropped 1 base and J dropped 1 base, with 8 bases sitting between them. The CDR3: CASSLEYGSYNEQFF. The CDR3 nucleotides are TGTGCCAGCAGCTTAGAATACGGGTCCTACAATGAGCAGTTCTTC.

The chain employs TRBV5-1 and TRBJ2-2, with a weak D call TRBD1 (5 bases). Germline CDR1 is SGHRS and CDR2 is YFSETQ. The V end lost 4 bases, the J end lost 4 bases, and 14 bases lay between the germline ends. CDR3 size: 15 residues. Here the CDR3 reads CASSKQVTITGELFF. CDR3 nucleotides: TGCGCCAGCAGCAAACAGGTTACGATCACCGGGGAGCTGTTTTTT. The complete variable domain, with remaining parts taken from reference TRBV5-1 and TRBJ2-2, reads KAGVTQTPRYLIKTRGQQVTLSCSPISGHRSVSWYQQTPGQGLQFLFEYFSETQRNKGNFPGRFSGRQFSNSRSEMNVSTLELGDSALYLCASSKQVTITGELFFGEGSRLTVL.

This sequence joins TRBV6-2 or TRBV6-3 and TRBJ2-4; maybe TRBD1 (5 bases). V was pared by 0 bases and J by 1 base, with 13 bases between. Germline V gene data show CDR1 as MNHEY and CDR2 as SVGEGT. The CDR3 is 17 residues long. In DNA, the CDR3 is TGTGCCAGCAGTTACTCGAAGGGGTTCGTGGCCAAAAACATTCAGTACTTC. It yields the protein CASSYSKGFVAKNIQYF.

The sample holds one count of this clone. The CDR3 region is CASSELLLDSAKLFF. DNA for the CDR3: TGTGCCAGCAGTGAATTACTCTTGGACAGCGCAAAACTGTTTTTT. The genes are TRBV6-1 and TRBJ1-4; tentative D call: TRBD1 (6 bases). CDR3 size: 15 residues. Germline V gene data show CDR1 as MNHNS and CDR2 as SASEGT. V was shortened by 2 bases and J by 10 bases, with 17 bases between the two germline ends.

This clone was found a few times. This rearrangement joins TRBV29-1 to TRBJ1-2; TRBD1 agrees at 9 bases. V lost 3 bases and J lost 5; bases outside the gene matches: 19. This CDR3 contains 18 residues. Germline CDR1 is SQVTM and CDR2 is ANQGSEA. For the CDR3, the DNA is TGCAGCGTTGAGGTCGCCGGAGGACAGGGGTTCTCTAGGTATGGCTACACCTTC. Protein: CSVEVAGGQGFSRYGYTF.

The rearrangement joins TRBV6-5 to TRBJ2-1, with 8 bases fitting TRBD2. Germline V gives CDR1 MNHEY, CDR2 SVGAGI. J gave up 9 bases and V 7 bases, and 5 bases lay outside the gene matches. This CDR3 is built from 12 residues. CDR3: CASTGGGPEQFF. The CDR3 DNA is TGTGCCAGCACCGGGGGGGGACCTGAGCAGTTCTTC.